A selection of T cell receptor beta chains follows, all from one sample in a study of Graves' ophthalmopathy and Graves' hyperthyroidism. Via MiXCR, TCRdb re-called the multiplex PCR reads, giving one row per CDR3 protein. The sample records over 650,000 distinct CDR3 sequences, about two fifths being singletons. Source material: peripheral blood. The receptors derive from an adult man with Graves' ophthalmopathy. Both conserved end residues are part of each CDR3. The order of the fields is D gene, V gene, clone size, J gene, CDR3 protein, CDR3 DNA. D genes are given only for firm matches. The size field is filled for only some rows; it gives once, few, many or a size class.

D: TRBD1; V: TRBV7-6; size: NA; J: TRBJ1-3; CDR3: CASSPGQGGTIYF; DNA: TGTGCCAGCAGCCCCGGACAGGGAGGAACCATATATTTT
D: NA; V: TRBV20-1; size: NA; J: TRBJ2-5; CDR3: CSARPGKGGRDQPQYF; DNA: TGCAGTGCTAGACCGGGGAAGGGCGGACGGGATCAGCCCCAGTACTTC
D: NA; V: TRBV9; size: many; J: TRBJ1-1; CDR3: CASSSEVNMNTEAFF; DNA: TGTGCCAGCAGCAGTGAGGTAAACATGAACACTGAAGCTTTCTTT
D: TRBD1; V: TRBV7-2; size: many; J: TRBJ1-2; CDR3: CASSPGTVNYGYTF; DNA: TGTGCCAGCAGCCCCGGGACAGTCAACTATGGCTACACCTTC
D: NA; V: TRBV29-1; size: once; J: TRBJ2-5; CDR3: CSVVRSGETQYF; DNA: TGCAGCGTTGTAAGGAGCGGGGAGACCCAGTACTTC
D: NA; V: TRBV10-3; size: NA; J: TRBJ1-1; CDR3: CAIEDLNTEAFF; DNA: TGTGCCATCGAGGACCTGAACACTGAAGCTTTCTTT
D: TRBD1; V: TRBV7-2; size: NA; J: TRBJ1-3; CDR3: CARVRRQGYDPGNTIYF; DNA: TGTGCTAGAGTTCGGAGACAGGGTTACGACCCTGGAAACACCATATATTTT
D: TRBD2; V: TRBV7-6; size: many; J: TRBJ2-2; CDR3: CASSPLAGVGGELFF; DNA: TGTGCCAGCAGCCCACTAGCGGGGGTAGGCGGGGAGCTGTTTTTT
D: TRBD1; V: TRBV2; size: NA; J: TRBJ1-2; CDR3: CASLTGVVDGYTF; DNA: TGTGCCAGCTTGACAGGGGTAGTGGATGGCTACACCTTC
D: NA; V: TRBV25-1; size: NA; J: TRBJ1-2; CDR3: CAAGNNGYTF; DNA: TGTGCCGCAGGGAATAACGGCTACACCTTC
D: NA; V: TRBV10-3; size: NA; J: TRBJ2-5; CDR3: CASSSDLLGETQYF; DNA: TGTGCCAGCAGTTCCGACCTGTTGGGGGAGACCCAGTACTTC
D: TRBD1; V: TRBV7-9; size: NA; J: TRBJ1-1; CDR3: CASSFQAGGNTEAFF; DNA: TGTGCCAGCAGCTTTCAGGCAGGGGGGAACACTGAAGCTTTCTTT
D: TRBD2; V: TRBV7-9; size: NA; J: TRBJ2-3; CDR3: CASIPGGGAEADTQYF; DNA: TGTGCCAGCATCCCGGGGGGGGGCGCGGAGGCAGATACGCAGTATTTT
D: TRBD2; V: TRBV11-1; size: NA; J: TRBJ2-6; CDR3: CASSYSSGGPFAGANVLTF; DNA: TGTGCCAGCAGTTACTCTAGCGGGGGGCCCTTTGCTGGGGCCAACGTCCTGACTTTC
D: NA; V: TRBV2; size: NA; J: TRBJ2-2; CDR3: CASSPVMTATGELFF; DNA: TGTGCCAGCTCACCTGTAATGACGGCCACCGGGGAGCTGTTTTTT
D: TRBD2; V: TRBV12-5; size: few; J: TRBJ2-3; CDR3: CASSPGGAGGTDTQYF; DNA: TGTGCCAGCAGTCCCGGGGGAGCGGGGGGCACAGATACGCAGTATTTT
D: NA; V: TRBV15; size: NA; J: TRBJ1-2; CDR3: CATSPQGGGYTF; DNA: TGTGCCACCAGCCCCCAGGGCGGGGGCTACACCTTC
D: NA; V: TRBV7-9; size: many; J: TRBJ1-4; CDR3: CASSLNRDGEKLFF; DNA: TGTGCCAGCAGCTTAAACAGGGACGGGGAAAAACTGTTTTTT
D: TRBD1; V: TRBV7-9; size: many; J: TRBJ2-7; CDR3: CASSRPGQGVSEQYF; DNA: TGTGCCAGCAGCCGGCCGGGACAGGGGGTGTCGGAGCAGTACTTC
D: NA; V: TRBV10-2; size: NA; J: TRBJ1-5; CDR3: CASSEGWPQHF; DNA: TGCGCCAGCAGTGAGGGATGGCCCCAGCATTTT
D: TRBD2; V: TRBV11-3; size: NA; J: TRBJ2-1; CDR3: CASSYSGSGNEQFF; DNA: TGTGCCAGCAGCTATAGCGGGAGCGGGAATGAGCAGTTCTTC
D: NA; V: TRBV7-6; size: NA; J: TRBJ1-1; CDR3: CASSLGWGAGNTEAFF; DNA: TGTGCCAGCAGCTTAGGGTGGGGCGCCGGGAACACTGAAGCTTTCTTT
D: NA; V: TRBV25-1; size: NA; J: TRBJ1-5; CDR3: CASQRGLINQPQHF; DNA: TGTGCCAGCCAGCGGGGGCTGATCAATCAGCCCCAGCATTTT
D: NA; V: TRBV9; size: few; J: TRBJ2-7; CDR3: CASSHSTYEQYF; DNA: TGTGCCAGCAGCCATAGTACCTACGAGCAGTACTTC
D: NA; V: TRBV27; size: few; J: TRBJ2-5; CDR3: CASRPGAYQETQYF; DNA: TGTGCCAGCAGACCCGGGGCTTACCAAGAGACCCAGTACTTC
D: TRBD1; V: TRBV6-5; size: many; J: TRBJ1-5; CDR3: CASLLQGRNQPQHF; DNA: TGTGCCAGCCTCTTACAGGGGCGGAATCAGCCCCAGCATTTT
D: NA; V: TRBV6-6; size: NA; J: TRBJ1-1; CDR3: CASSYSPGLNTEAFF; DNA: TGTGCCAGCAGTTACTCTCCCGGATTAAACACTGAAGCTTTCTTT
D: NA; V: TRBV9; size: many; J: TRBJ2-5; CDR3: CASSGAGGGFAETQYF; DNA: TGTGCCAGCAGCGGTGCTGGGGGAGGCTTCGCGGAGACCCAGTACTTC
D: NA; V: TRBV9; size: NA; J: TRBJ1-4; CDR3: CASSVGGLAGNEKLFF; DNA: TGTGCCAGCAGCGTAGGAGGACTAGCGGGGAATGAAAAACTGTTTTTT
D: TRBD1; V: TRBV5-1; size: NA; J: TRBJ2-2; CDR3: CASSTGEVVTGELFF; DNA: TGTGCCAGCAGCACAGGGGAAGTGGTGACCGGGGAGCTGTTTTTT
D: NA; V: TRBV15; size: NA; J: TRBJ1-3; CDR3: CATSRGRTAGNTIYF; DNA: TGTGCCACCAGCAGAGGACGAACCGCTGGAAACACCATATATTTT
D: NA; V: TRBV13; size: NA; J: TRBJ2-5; CDR3: CASSNGGQETQYF; DNA: TGTGCCAGCAGCAACGGGGGGCAGGAGACCCAGTACTTC
D: NA; V: TRBV25-1; size: NA; J: TRBJ2-2; CDR3: CASSDSGGLFF; DNA: TGTGCCAGCAGTGATAGTGGGGGGCTGTTTTTT
D: NA; V: TRBV5-5; size: many; J: TRBJ1-3; CDR3: CASSLAQDTSLSGNTIYF; DNA: TGTGCCAGCAGCTTGGCCCAGGACACTTCGTTATCTGGAAACACCATATATTTT
D: TRBD1; V: TRBV9; size: many; J: TRBJ1-5; CDR3: CASSASRQGGLHF; DNA: TGTGCCAGCAGCGCTTCCCGACAGGGTGGTTTGCATTTT
D: NA; V: TRBV25-1; size: NA; J: TRBJ1-5; CDR3: CASSALGGMETQHF; DNA: TGTGCCAGCAGTGCCCTGGGGGGGATGGAGACCCAGCATTTT
D: TRBD1; V: TRBV6-6; size: NA; J: TRBJ2-5; CDR3: CASSYTPGQGLKETQYF; DNA: TGTGCCAGCAGTTACACACCGGGACAGGGACTCAAAGAGACCCAGTACTTC
D: TRBD1; V: TRBV15; size: NA; J: TRBJ2-5; CDR3: CATSVGTGSNQPQYF; DNA: TGTGCCACCAGCGTAGGGACAGGGTCAAATCAGCCCCAGTACTTC
D: NA; V: TRBV4-1; size: NA; J: TRBJ1-1; CDR3: CASSLRGGESTEAFF; DNA: TGCGCCAGCAGCCTTCGTGGAGGGGAGAGCACTGAAGCTTTCTTT
D: TRBD1; V: TRBV10-3; size: many; J: TRBJ2-7; CDR3: CAISAETGSYEQYF; DNA: TGTGCCATCAGTGCTGAGACAGGGTCCTACGAGCAGTACTTC
D: NA; V: TRBV5-1; size: many; J: TRBJ1-2; CDR3: CASSLFGGGNYGYTF; DNA: TGCGCCAGCAGCTTGTTTGGGGGTGGGAACTATGGCTACACCTTC
D: NA; V: TRBV5-1; size: many; J: TRBJ2-7; CDR3: CASLEIYTYEQYF; DNA: TGCGCCAGCCTAGAAATATACACCTACGAGCAGTACTTC
D: NA; V: TRBV10-3; size: NA; J: TRBJ2-2; CDR3: CAIRLRDMNTGELFF; DNA: TGTGCCATCAGGCTCAGGGATATGAACACCGGGGAGCTGTTTTTT
D: TRBD2; V: TRBV20-1; size: NA; J: TRBJ2-5; CDR3: CSARDYGGWETQYF; DNA: TGCAGTGCTAGGGATTACGGGGGGTGGGAGACCCAGTACTTC
D: TRBD1; V: TRBV10-3; size: many; J: TRBJ1-6; CDR3: CAISRTGGLNSPLHF; DNA: TGTGCCATCAGTAGGACAGGGGGCCTAAATTCACCCCTCCACTTT
D: TRBD1; V: TRBV25-1; size: NA; J: TRBJ1-6; CDR3: CATRSGTGLNSPLHF; DNA: TGTGCCACAAGGTCGGGGACAGGGTTAAATTCACCCCTCCACTTT
D: NA; V: TRBV5-1; size: NA; J: TRBJ1-6; CDR3: CASSLDAGASDSPLHF; DNA: TGCGCCAGCAGCTTGGATGCGGGGGCCTCGGATTCACCCCTCCACTTT
D: NA; V: TRBV7-9; size: NA; J: TRBJ1-3; CDR3: CASSSGDRYSDSGNTIYF; DNA: TGTGCCAGCAGTAGTGGCGACAGGTATTCCGACTCTGGAAACACCATATATTTT
D: NA; V: TRBV20-1; size: NA; J: TRBJ1-3; CDR3: CSASLPRELGRTIYF; DNA: TGCAGTGCTAGCTTACCCAGGGAGCTTGGGCGCACCATATATTTT
D: TRBD1; V: TRBV15; size: many; J: TRBJ1-6; CDR3: CATSRRRGLNSPLHF; DNA: TGTGCCACCAGCAGACGGAGGGGGCTCAATTCACCCCTCCACTTT
D: NA; V: TRBV19; size: few; J: TRBJ2-2; CDR3: CASMGGSLIMTGELFF; DNA: TGTGCCAGTATGGGGGGTAGCCTGATCATGACCGGGGAGCTGTTTTTT
D: NA; V: TRBV2; size: many; J: TRBJ1-5; CDR3: CASSDLGQPQHF; DNA: TGTGCCAGCAGTGATCTGGGGCAGCCCCAGCATTTT
D: NA; V: TRBV11-2; size: many; J: TRBJ2-7; CDR3: CASSGNLGEQYF; DNA: TGTGCCAGCAGCGGTAATCTCGGGGAGCAGTACTTC